A selection of T cell receptor beta chains follows, all from one sample in a study of beta chain features in type 1 diabetes. Only in-frame clones appear in the TCRdb table, and some are missing; sequencing was by immunoSEQ multiplex PCR. Of around 710,000 clones listed, 12% are singletons. What was sequenced was naive CD4+ T cells from blood. The receptors come from a young man with type 1 diabetes. The CDR3 runs from the conserved cysteine through the conserved F or W. The D gene is left open where the match is weak. Only some rows state a clone size, as once, few, many or a class for expanded clones.

J gene | clone size | D gene | V gene | CDR3 protein | CDR3 DNA
TRBJ2-1 | few | TRBD1 | TRBV6-5 | CASRTGASSYNEQFF | TGTGCCAGCAGGACAGGGGCCAGCTCCTACAATGAGCAGTTCTTC
TRBJ2-1 | few | TRBD1 | TRBV25-1 | CASRAGQEYNEQFF | TGTGCCAGCAGGGCGGGACAGGAGTACAATGAGCAGTTCTTC
TRBJ1-5 | NA | NA | TRBV9 | CASSCPPGRGNQPQHF | TGTGCCAGCAGCTGTCCTCCGGGCAGGGGCAATCAGCCCCAGCATTTT
TRBJ2-5 | NA | TRBD1 | TRBV7-2 | CASSLDRDETQYF | TGTGCCAGCAGCTTGGACAGGGACGAGACCCAGTACTTC
TRBJ1-2 | NA | NA | TRBV28 | CASSLSNGNYGYTF | TGTGCCAGCAGTTTATCTAACGGTAACTATGGCTACACCTTC
TRBJ2-5 | few | TRBD1 | TRBV5-1 | CASSPGQQPSQETQYF | TGCGCCAGCAGCCCGGGACAGCAACCATCACAAGAGACCCAGTACTTC
TRBJ2-5 | few | NA | TRBV5-4 | CASSSRGDETQYF | TGTGCCAGCAGCTCCAGGGGTGATGAGACCCAGTACTTC
TRBJ2-1 | many | NA | TRBV13 | CASSLSNEQFF | TGTGCCAGCAGCTTATCTAATGAGCAGTTCTTC
TRBJ1-6 | few | NA | TRBV25-1 | CAHSVAENSPLHF | TGTGCCCACTCTGTGGCGGAGAATTCACCCCTCCACTTT
TRBJ1-4 | NA | NA | TRBV18 | CASSPGMAGANEKLFF | TGTGCCAGCTCACCAGGCATGGCAGGGGCTAATGAAAAACTGTTTTTT
TRBJ1-5 | few | TRBD1 | TRBV28 | CASSVPGQGNQPQHF | TGTGCCAGCAGTGTACCGGGACAGGGTAATCAGCCCCAGCATTTT
TRBJ1-1 | NA | TRBD1 | TRBV2 | CASSRTGDPEAFF | TGTGCCAGCAGCCGAACAGGGGACCCTGAAGCTTTCTTT
TRBJ2-4 | NA | NA | TRBV30 | CAWSPDTIQYF | TGTGCCTGGAGTCCAGACACCATTCAGTACTTC
TRBJ2-3 | NA | NA | TRBV7-6 | CASSSSRGLTDTQYF | TGTGCCAGCAGCTCTTCGCGGGGGCTAACAGATACGCAGTATTTT
TRBJ2-1 | NA | TRBD2 | TRBV6-4 | CASSDSPLAGGRNEQFF | TGTGCCAGCAGTGACTCTCCTCTAGCGGGGGGCCGCAATGAGCAGTTCTTC
TRBJ2-1 | few | TRBD1 | TRBV7-3 | CASSFGTGDNEQFF | TGTGCCAGCAGCTTCGGGACAGGGGACAATGAGCAGTTCTTC
TRBJ2-1 | few | NA | TRBV4-3 | CASSQSQSREQFF | TGCGCCAGCAGCCAAAGTCAGTCGCGAGAGCAGTTCTTC
TRBJ1-3 | few | TRBD1 | TRBV30 | CAWSDGTASGNTIYF | TGTGCCTGGAGTGACGGGACAGCCTCTGGAAACACCATATATTTT
TRBJ2-6 | NA | NA | TRBV14 | CASSLISQPGANVLTF | TGTGCCAGCAGCCTCATTAGTCAGCCTGGGGCCAACGTCCTGACTTTC
TRBJ2-2 | few | NA | TRBV29-1 | CSVVGTTNTGELFF | TGCAGCGTTGTGGGCACGACGAACACCGGGGAGCTGTTTTTT
TRBJ2-7 | NA | TRBD2 | TRBV7-2 | CASSFLAGGLSYEQYF | TGTGCCAGCAGCTTCCTAGCGGGGGGCCTCTCCTACGAGCAGTACTTC
TRBJ2-3 | few | NA | TRBV19 | CASSTRGRKFITDTQYF | TGTGCCAGTAGTACGAGGGGACGGAAATTTATCACAGATACGCAGTATTTT
TRBJ1-3 | few | NA | TRBV30 | CAWSPGVAGNTIYF | TGTGCCTGGAGTCCCGGGGTAGCTGGAAACACCATATATTTT
TRBJ2-7 | few | TRBD2 | TRBV6-5 | CASRPPGLASYEQYF | TGTGCCAGCAGACCTCCGGGACTAGCCTCCTACGAGCAGTACTTC
TRBJ1-5 | NA | NA | TRBV29-1 | CSVGDQNQPQHF | TGCAGCGTTGGGGACCAGAATCAGCCCCAGCATTTT
TRBJ2-1 | few | NA | TRBV5-6 | CASSPGRDNGEQFF | TGTGCCAGCAGCCCGGGACGGGATAACGGTGAGCAGTTCTTC
TRBJ1-2 | few | TRBD1 | TRBV25-1 | CASSEKWDRPYGYTF | TGTGCCAGCAGTGAAAAATGGGACAGACCGTATGGCTACACCTTC
TRBJ1-3 | NA | NA | TRBV9 | CASSVGSSGNTIYF | TGTGCCAGCAGCGTAGGAAGCTCTGGAAACACCATATATTTT
TRBJ1-2 | NA | TRBD1 | TRBV25-1 | CASSAPGTVGDSYTF | TGTGCCAGCAGTGCCCCCGGGACAGTCGGTGATAGCTACACCTTC
TRBJ2-4 | few | NA | TRBV5-1 | CASSLRVGSTIQYF | TGCGCCAGCAGCTTGAGGGTCGGATCAACCATTCAGTACTTC
TRBJ1-3 | NA | NA | TRBV4-3 | CASSQGNTIYF | TGCGCCAGCAGCCAAGGAAACACCATATATTTT
TRBJ2-1 | few | NA | TRBV2 | CASSDVARSSYNEQFF | TGTGCCAGCAGTGATGTGGCGAGGAGCTCCTACAATGAGCAGTTCTTC
TRBJ2-3 | NA | TRBD2 | TRBV6-5 | CASTLAGGRDTQYF | TGTGCCAGCACCTTGGCGGGGGGCCGTGATACGCAGTATTTT
TRBJ1-6 | few | NA | TRBV23-1 | CASSPPRTESDSPLHF | TGCGCCAGCAGTCCCCCAAGGACAGAATCGGACTCACCCCTCCACTTT
TRBJ1-3 | NA | NA | TRBV9 | CASSRLGETGNTIYF | TGTGCCAGCAGCCGCCTGGGCGAAACTGGAAACACCATATATTTT
TRBJ2-7 | NA | TRBD1 | TRBV28 | CASSPPGQVSYEQYF | TGTGCCAGCAGCCCCCCCGGACAGGTATCCTACGAGCAGTACTTC
TRBJ2-1 | few | NA | TRBV6-5 | CASSRSAPNNEQFF | TGTGCCAGCAGTCGATCAGCGCCAAACAATGAGCAGTTCTTC
TRBJ2-1 | few | NA | TRBV12-5 | CASGFIGRGNEQFF | TGTGCTAGTGGTTTCATTGGACGGGGGAATGAGCAGTTCTTC
TRBJ1-1 | few | TRBD1 | TRBV5-4 | CASSPGQGRTEAFF | TGTGCCAGCAGCCCTGGACAGGGAAGAACTGAAGCTTTCTTT
TRBJ1-2 | few | NA | TRBV6-5 | CASSPESRGSYGYTF | TGTGCCAGCAGCCCTGAGTCGAGAGGCAGCTATGGCTACACCTTC
TRBJ1-5 | few | NA | TRBV19 | CASKAGTAQPQHF | TGTGCCAGTAAGGCAGGGACGGCTCAGCCCCAGCATTTT
TRBJ2-2 | few | NA | TRBV29-1 | CSVSRNTGELFF | TGCAGCGTTTCCCGGAACACCGGGGAGCTGTTTTTT
TRBJ2-5 | NA | NA | TRBV7-2 | CASSASGGQTQYF | TGTGCCAGCAGCGCTTCTGGAGGACAGACCCAGTACTTC
TRBJ1-4 | few | NA | TRBV4-1 | CASSTQGTTNEKLFF | TGCGCCAGCAGCACGCAAGGCACAACTAATGAAAAACTGTTTTTT
TRBJ1-3 | NA | NA | TRBV29-1 | CSAQANGNTIYF | TGCAGCGCCCAGGCGAACGGAAACACCATATATTTT
TRBJ2-6 | NA | NA | TRBV27 | CASSLTATGANVLTF | TGTGCCAGCAGCCTAACAGCTACTGGGGCCAACGTCCTGACTTTC
TRBJ2-7 | few | NA | TRBV6-5 | CASSPQGRYEQYF | TGTGCCAGCAGCCCACAAGGAAGGTACGAGCAGTACTTC
TRBJ1-2 | few | TRBD1 | TRBV28 | CASSSNHRGLRGYTF | TGTGCCAGCAGTAGCAACCACAGGGGATTACGGGGCTACACCTTC